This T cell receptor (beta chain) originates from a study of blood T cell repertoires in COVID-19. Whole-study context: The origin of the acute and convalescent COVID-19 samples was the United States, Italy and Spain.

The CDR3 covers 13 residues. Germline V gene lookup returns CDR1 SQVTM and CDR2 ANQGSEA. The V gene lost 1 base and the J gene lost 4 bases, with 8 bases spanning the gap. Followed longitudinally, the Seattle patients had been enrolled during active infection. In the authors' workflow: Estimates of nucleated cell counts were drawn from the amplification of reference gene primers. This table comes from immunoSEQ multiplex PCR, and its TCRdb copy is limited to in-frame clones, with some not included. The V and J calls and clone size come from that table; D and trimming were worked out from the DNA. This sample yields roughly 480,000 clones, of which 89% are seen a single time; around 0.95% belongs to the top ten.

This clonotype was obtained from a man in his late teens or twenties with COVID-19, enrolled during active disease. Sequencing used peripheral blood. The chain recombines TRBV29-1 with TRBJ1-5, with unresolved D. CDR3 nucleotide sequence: TGCAGCGTTGAAGTCAGGCCGAATCAGCCCCAGCATTTT. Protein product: CSVEVRPNQPQHF. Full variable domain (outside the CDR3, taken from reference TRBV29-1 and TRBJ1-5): SAVISQKPSRDICQRGTSLTIQCQVDSQVTMMFWYRQQPGQSLTLIATANQGSEATYESGFVIDKFPISRPNLTFSTLTVSNMSPEDSSIYLCSVEVRPNQPQHFGDGTRLSIL.